This TCR beta chain derives from a study of shared clonotypes between healthy human individuals (TCRdb year 2020). Regarding the research as a whole: The cohort included three men and a couple of women between 18 and 49 years of age. For each donor, CD4 naive and CD4 memory were each run on three plates, CD8 naive on two plates, and CD8 memory on one plate. Each donor's leukapheresis produced roughly between roughly 0.9 and 9 billion PBMCs. Different laboratories and diverse techniques were used to prepare libraries and sequence TCR repertoires, to increase sequencing depth and limit assay-specific biases. To estimate repertoire size and how much clonotype sharing occurs between individuals, the study deeply sequenced the blood TCR repertoires of several healthy adults.

Using the deep immunoSEQ assay, multiplex PCR amplified TCR CDR3 regions from genomic DNA. Extracted genomic DNA from each cell subset was spread evenly across all wells of several immunoSEQ 96-well plates, with each plate serving as a replicate. For sorted subsets, about 220 ng of genomic DNA, equivalent to 30,000 or so T cell genomes, went into each replicate PCR. Purified libraries were quantified with a Qubit 3.0 fluorometer, sized on a Bioanalyzer 2100, and re-quantified with the KAPA Library Quantification kit. Every immunoSEQ 96-well plate was sequenced on a separate single-read 150-cycle Illumina NextSeq 550 flow cell. Processing in the source paper ran as follows. The immunoSEQ output contained only junctional sequences without quality scores, so filtering could not match that applied to full-length reads. To assign V/J genes and CDR3, sequences were annotated against IMGT germline references using PyIR, a Python wrapper for IgBLAST v1.9. Reads were removed for weak V/J assignments (E-value above 1e-6), missing CDR3, stop codons, out-of-frame junctions, or ambiguous translated residues. V3J clonotypes were defined by identical inferred V gene, J gene, and CDR3 amino acid sequence. Percentage overlap between repertoires was calculated by dividing the number of shared unique clonotypes by the size of the smaller repertoire. Three approaches were used to assess repertoire richness: RTK rarefaction, the Chao1 estimator, and Recon v2.1 estimates of unobserved clonotypes. Generation probabilities were computed with OLGA for all TCRbeta clonotypes obtained by the gDNA method from a handful of donors. Entries here come from immuneACCESS through TCRdb and include only in-frame sequences with V and J called. Some clones fail to appear in such tables; in the studies checked, an unresolved V gene covers under half of the shortfall, and the cause of the remainder is unknown. V and J calls and clone size follow that table, whereas D and trimming were derived from the DNA. The sample table records 2 million to 2.5 million clones; over 85% of these occur just once. About 0.41% of the sample is held by the ten biggest clonotypes.

To note about this clone: Which antigen it targets is not known. Base qualities are not recorded, but no much larger clone differs from it by a single base.

General findings and caveats noted by the study authors: Clonotypes shared by all four sorted-subset donors showed higher generation probabilities than non-shared clonotypes. Based on pairwise subsampling, the degree of clonotype sharing among donors was expected to be affected by sequencing depth. The genetic and exposure-history diversity represented was limited by the small number of donors. Sampling was restricted to blood, and TCR repertoires in tissue are likely to differ from TCR repertoires in blood. Estimated clonotype richness was generally larger for naive than for memory subsets. When a handful of donors were compared, the shared fraction of clonotypes was 5% to 6.5% for naive CD4, about 4% for naive CD8, 2.3% for memory CD4, and approximately 0.4% for memory CD8. Incomplete sequencing was indicated by rarefaction of sorted-subset datasets, despite the large sequencing depth.

As encoded in the germline V gene, CDR1 is SGDLS while CDR2 is YYNGEE. Measured from the cysteine to the phenylalanine, the CDR3 is 14 residues long. Kept here is only the CDR3 DNA, which spans 42 bases and is read in frame from base 1. V and J lose 1 base and 1 base, and a span of 8 bases separates them. The donors were healthy, HIV-negative adults with no recently reported acute infections or vaccinations. Only Caucasian adults living in Nashville, Tennessee, USA were represented among the donors. CD4+ T cells were enriched through magnetic negative selection, after which naive cells were positively selected on CD45RA and the remaining negative fraction served as the memory subset. Blood was collected by leukapheresis, and PBMCs were isolated by Ficoll-Histopaque density gradient centrifugation and then cryopreserved in liquid nitrogen vapor phase. Analytical flow cytometry was used to check the purity and quantity of every magnetically sorted T cell population. Genomic DNA was isolated from every sorted fraction and measured by UV absorbance on a Nanodrop 2000c.

Here the chain combines TRBV9 and TRBJ2-5; the D gene is not confidently resolved. The sequenced material came from naive CD4+ T cells from PBMCs. Sample cell subset or site, as interpreted from the label and publication: CD45RA+ positively selected. This receptor was taken from a man aged 18 to 30 in good health. Some clones in this sample may be carry-over from other donors' samples. Read as DNA, the sequence is TGTGCCAGCAGCGTAACCGGATCCCAAGAGACCCAGTACTTC. It translates to CASSVTGSQETQYF.